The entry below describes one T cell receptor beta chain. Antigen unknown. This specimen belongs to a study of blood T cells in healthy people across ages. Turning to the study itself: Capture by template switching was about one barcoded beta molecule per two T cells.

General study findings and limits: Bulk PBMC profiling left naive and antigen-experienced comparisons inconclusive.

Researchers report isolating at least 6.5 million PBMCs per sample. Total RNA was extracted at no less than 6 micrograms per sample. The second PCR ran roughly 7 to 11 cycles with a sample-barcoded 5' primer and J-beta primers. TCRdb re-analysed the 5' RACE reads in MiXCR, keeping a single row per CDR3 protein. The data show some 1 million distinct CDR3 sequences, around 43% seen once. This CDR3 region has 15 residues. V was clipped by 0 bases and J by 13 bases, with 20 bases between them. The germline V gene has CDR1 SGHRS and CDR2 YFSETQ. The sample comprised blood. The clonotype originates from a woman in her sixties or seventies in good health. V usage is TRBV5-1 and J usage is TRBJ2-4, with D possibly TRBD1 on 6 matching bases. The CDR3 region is CASSLGGHQYREQYF. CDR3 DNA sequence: TGCGCCAGCAGCTTGGGGGGACACCAATATAGAGAGCAGTACTTC.